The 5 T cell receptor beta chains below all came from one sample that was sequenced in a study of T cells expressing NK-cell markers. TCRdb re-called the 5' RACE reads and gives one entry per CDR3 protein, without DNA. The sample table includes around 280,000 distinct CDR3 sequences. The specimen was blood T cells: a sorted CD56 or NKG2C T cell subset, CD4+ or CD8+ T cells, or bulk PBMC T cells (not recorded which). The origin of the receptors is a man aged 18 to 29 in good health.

CDR3 in amino acids: CASSLGGWSTDTQYF. The chain links TRBV12-3 or TRBV12-4 to TRBJ2-3; the TCRdb call, TRBD1, lacks DNA for checking. This CDR3 is built from 15 residues.

The CDR3 loop reads CASSVGRGTEEQYF. The V and J genes are TRBV9 and TRBJ2-7; TCRdb lists TRBD1, though no DNA is available to test this call. CDR3 length equals 14 residues. Germline values: CDR1 SGDLS, CDR2 YYNGEE.

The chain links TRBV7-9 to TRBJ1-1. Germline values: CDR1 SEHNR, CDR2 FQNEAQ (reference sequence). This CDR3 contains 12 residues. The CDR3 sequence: CASSARTNEAFF.

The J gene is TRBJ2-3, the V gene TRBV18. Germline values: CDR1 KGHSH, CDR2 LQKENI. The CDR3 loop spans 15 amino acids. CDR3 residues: CASSTRESDTDTQYF.

The CDR3 here is CSATEMGQTDTQYF. The genes are TRBV20-1 and TRBJ2-3; TCRdb returns TRBD1, unconfirmable since there is no DNA. Germline values: CDR1 DFQATT, CDR2 SNEGSKA (reference sequence). The CDR3 covers 14 residues.